One and the same sample provided the 19 T cell receptor beta chains below, sequenced in a study of blood T cell repertoires in COVID-19 (dated by TCRdb to the early 2020s). To prepare the library, the immunoSEQ multiplex PCR assay was applied. TCRdb limited this immuneACCESS table to in-frame rearrangements with V and J called. A share of clones is missing; checked studies link under half to unresolved V genes, and the rest is unexplained. The sample includes 130,000 or so clones, with approximately 88% observed a single time. Of the sample, 10% is held by the ten largest clones. The sequenced sample consisted of peripheral blood. The receptor set was obtained from a man between 45 and 60 years old with acute or convalescent COVID-19.

This chain links TRBV2 with TRBJ2-1; possible D gene TRBD1, 6 bases. Germline assignment: CDR1 SNHLY and CDR2 FYNNEI. The CDR3 consists of 11 residues. Trimming took off 8 bases at V and 10 bases at J, with 12 bases between the two ends. In DNA form, the CDR3 reads TGTGCCAGCGGGAGCAGGGGCGAGCAGTTCTTC. Its translation: CASGSRGEQFF.

The chain couples TRBV2 to TRBJ1-4; tentatively, D is TRBD1 (6 bases). Trimming shortened V by 5 bases and J by 4 bases, and 14 bases separated the two germline ends. Germline-derived CDR1 and CDR2 are SNHLY and FYNNEI. This CDR3 is 15 amino acids long. CDR3 region: CASSYRGQVNEKLFF. In nucleotides, the CDR3 is TGTGCCAGCAGTTATAGGGGACAAGTTAATGAAAAACTGTTTTTT.

The genes are TRBV28 and TRBJ2-7; TRBD1 matches at 10 bases. V trimming: 6 bases; J trimming: 1 base; junction bases outside the gene matches: 9. This CDR3 is 16 amino acids long. Per the germline V gene, CDR1 is MDHEN and CDR2 is SYDVKM. The CDR3 sequence is CASRSPGQGFSYEQYF. The CDR3 DNA follows: TGTGCCAGCAGGTCTCCGGGACAGGGGTTTTCCTACGAGCAGTACTTC.

V is TRBV6-1 and J is TRBJ2-3, with TRBD2 identical over 7 bases. This CDR3 has 15 amino acids. After removal of 3 bases from V and 4 bases from J, the junction contained 7 bases not matched to a gene. Germline-derived CDR1 and CDR2 are MNHNS and SASEGT. The CDR3 reads CASSDVGGLPDTQYF. The DNA of the CDR3 is TGTGCCAGCAGTGATGTGGGAGGGCTTCCAGATACGCAGTATTTT.

This chain connects TRBV13 to TRBJ1-6; a weak D match, TRBD1 (6 bases). Germline CDR1 reads PRHDT; CDR2 reads FYEKMQ (reference sequence). This CDR3 has 15 amino acids. Deletions cut 3 bases from V and 8 bases from J, with 14 bases between. The CDR3: CASSFQSGGHSPLHF. The CDR3 DNA follows: TGTGCCAGCAGCTTCCAGAGCGGGGGGCATTCACCCCTCCACTTT.

This chain links TRBV7-9 with TRBJ1-1; 11 bases match TRBD1. J was trimmed by 3 bases and V by 5 bases; bases with no gene match: 8. This CDR3 has 16 residues. Germline-derived CDR1 and CDR2 are SEHNR and FQNEAQ (reference sequence). The CDR3 sequence is CASSPRDRGWDTEAFF. The CDR3, as DNA: TGTGCCAGCAGCCCCCGGGACAGGGGGTGGGACACTGAAGCTTTCTTT.

The chain carries TRBV24-1 and TRBJ1-1, with 12 positions matching TRBD1. The CDR3 totals 13 residues. CDR1 KGHDR and CDR2 SFDVKD come from the germline V gene. Germline trimming cut 4 bases from V and 9 bases from J; bases unmatched to any gene: 2. The CDR3 region has the DNA TGTGCCACCAGTGACCGGGACAGGGGGCAAGCTTTCTTT. This codes for CATSDRDRGQAFF.

This chain joins TRBV5-1 and TRBJ2-2, with a tentative D call TRBD1 (5 bases). The CDR3 extends over 15 amino acids. Germline V lookup: CDR1 SGHRS, CDR2 YFSETQ. V lost 0 bases and J lost 3, with 9 bases in between. CDR3 nucleotide sequence: TGCGCCAGCAGCTTGGAGGGGTCTTACACCGGGGAGCTGTTTTTT. Its protein is CASSLEGSYTGELFF. The complete variable domain, with remaining parts taken from reference TRBV5-1 and TRBJ2-2, reads KAGVTQTPRYLIKTRGQQVTLSCSPISGHRSVSWYQQTPGQGLQFLFEYFSETQRNKGNFPGRFSGRQFSNSRSEMNVSTLELGDSALYLCASSLEGSYTGELFFGEGSRLTVL.

The chain's CDR3 is CSVGQYVEAFF. CDR3 coding DNA: TGCAGCGTTGGACAGTACGTTGAAGCTTTCTTT. This chain uses TRBV29-1 with TRBJ1-1; a possible D gene is TRBD1 (5 bases). This CDR3 contains 11 residues. The germline V gene has CDR1 SQVTM and CDR2 ANQGSEA. The V gene lost 4 bases and the J gene lost 7 bases, with 10 bases spanning the gap.

The chain recombines TRBV5-1 with TRBJ2-3, with TRBD2 as a possible D gene (7 bases). V was trimmed by 4 bases and J by 8 bases, leaving 29 bases between them. The CDR3 spans 18 residues. The germline V gene encodes CDR1 SGHRS and CDR2 YFSETQ. CDR3 region: CASSPNAGAPGVWGTQYF. The CDR3 coding sequence is TGCGCCAGCAGCCCCAACGCGGGGGCCCCTGGGGTATGGGGTACGCAGTATTTT.

The table lists this clone with a few counts. The J gene is TRBJ1-3, the V gene TRBV27, with D unresolved. Germline-derived CDR1 and CDR2 are MNHEY and SMNVEV (reference sequence). CDR3 size: 18 residues. Between the trimmed V and J ends, which lost 5 bases and 3 bases, there was a span of 23 bases. The CDR3 nucleotides read TGTGCCAGCAGTCCCCTCTATTTGGCGGGCGGTGGTGGAAACACCATATATTTT. It codes for CASSPLYLAGGGGNTIYF.

This clone appeared a few times. The rearrangement joins TRBV18 to TRBJ1-6, with D perhaps TRBD1 (5 bases). This CDR3 region has 16 residues. The V end lost 6 bases, the J end lost 10 bases, and 22 bases lay between the germline ends. The V gene's germline CDR1 is KGHSH and CDR2 LQKENI. CDR3 sequence (DNA): TGTGCCAGCTCGCGGGGCGGGTCAGCTGCGGAATCACCCCTCCACTTT. Its translation: CASSRGGSAAESPLHF.

The rearrangement joins TRBV5-1 to TRBJ1-4; weak D call: TRBD1 (5 bases). This CDR3 is 14 amino acids long. Germline assignment: CDR1 SGHRS and CDR2 YFSETQ. Trimming shortened V by 5 bases and J by 8 bases, and 16 bases separated the two germline ends. CDR3 loop: CASSSGSGNEKLFF. The DNA of the CDR3 is TGCGCCAGCAGTTCCGGGTCAGGGAACGAAAAACTGTTTTTT.

The chain uses TRBV30 and TRBJ1-1, with D hard to call. CDR3 length: 13 residues. V lost 2 bases, J lost 2 bases, and 9 bases lay in between. Germline CDR1 GTSNPN, CDR2 SVGIG (reference sequence). The CDR3 reads CAWSTLPNTEAFF. The CDR3 nucleotides are TGTGCCTGGAGTACATTACCCAACACTGAAGCTTTCTTT.

This rearrangement joins TRBV10-3 to TRBJ1-5, with D maybe TRBD1 (6 bases). Germline lookup yields CDR1 ENHRY and CDR2 SYGVKD. This CDR3 is 16 amino acids long. V was trimmed by 2 bases and J by 6 bases, leaving 17 bases between them. The CDR3 bases are TGTGCCATCAGTGAGCCTTCTACAGGGTTTGGTCAGCCCCAGCATTTT. The encoded protein is CAISEPSTGFGQPQHF.

The chain has TRBV10-3 and TRBJ1-1; 7 positions agree with TRBD1. Losses at the gene ends were 6 bases for V and 0 bases for J; bases not matched to a gene: 13. The CDR3 is made up of 17 amino acids. In germline, CDR1 is ENHRY, CDR2 SYGVKD. In DNA form, the CDR3 reads TGTGCCATCAGCCGACTCTTGGGAACAGGGGTGAACACTGAAGCTTTCTTT. It translates to CAISRLLGTGVNTEAFF.

The gene calls are TRBV5-6 and TRBJ2-6; the match to TRBD1 covers 8 bases. This CDR3 is built from 18 residues. Losses at the gene ends were 2 bases for V and 2 bases for J; bases not matched to a gene: 9. Germline V lookup: CDR1 SGHDT, CDR2 YYEEEE. This chain's CDR3 is CASSFVGQGAAGANVLTF. The CDR3 region has the DNA TGTGCCAGCAGCTTTGTAGGGCAGGGGGCCGCTGGGGCCAACGTCCTGACTTTC.

The chain recombines TRBV18 with TRBJ1-4; a weak D match, TRBD1 (5 bases). V was clipped by 4 bases and J by 5 bases, with 14 bases between them. Germline V gives CDR1 KGHSH, CDR2 LQKENI. This CDR3 has 15 amino acids. DNA of the CDR3: TGTGCCAGCTCACTCCGACAGAGGAGAAATGAAAAACTGTTTTTT. It translates to CASSLRQRRNEKLFF.

The V and J genes are TRBV5-4 and TRBJ1-2; TRBD1 might be the D (6 bases). Trimming left V 2 bases short and J 5 bases short, with 13 bases between. The CDR3 is 14 amino acids. Germline CDR1 SGHNT, CDR2 YYREEE (reference sequence). The CDR3 DNA follows: TGTGCCAGCAGCTTCTCGGGGGGCGCGTATGGCTACACCTTC. Translated: CASSFSGGAYGYTF.